This T cell receptor beta chain was profiled in a study of shared clonotypes between healthy human individuals. Using immunoSEQ multiplex PCR, the repertoire was profiled, and TCRdb retains in-frame clones only, with some absent. The sample holds millions of clones, approximately 94% seen once. The CDR3 covers 14 residues. The V end was cut by 5 bases, the J end by 7 bases, with 17 bases between. Germline-derived CDR1 and CDR2 are SEHNR and FQNEAQ (reference sequence). This chain links TRBV7-9 with TRBJ1-1; D is ambiguous. The sample consisted of naive CD4+ T cells sorted from blood. Subset meaning: CD45RA+ positively selected. This TCR was sampled from a man younger than 30 in good health. The CDR3 protein is CASSLVDAFGEAFF. The CDR3 nucleotides read TGTGCCAGCAGCCTAGTAGATGCCTTTGGTGAAGCTTTCTTT. The whole variable domain, remainder taken from reference TRBV7-9 and TRBJ1-1, is DTGVSQNPRHKITKRGQNVTFRCDPISEHNRLYWYRQTLGQGPEFLTYFQNEAQLEKSRLLSDRFSAERPKGSFSTLEIQRTEQGDSAMYLCASSLVDAFGEAFFGQGTRLTVV.